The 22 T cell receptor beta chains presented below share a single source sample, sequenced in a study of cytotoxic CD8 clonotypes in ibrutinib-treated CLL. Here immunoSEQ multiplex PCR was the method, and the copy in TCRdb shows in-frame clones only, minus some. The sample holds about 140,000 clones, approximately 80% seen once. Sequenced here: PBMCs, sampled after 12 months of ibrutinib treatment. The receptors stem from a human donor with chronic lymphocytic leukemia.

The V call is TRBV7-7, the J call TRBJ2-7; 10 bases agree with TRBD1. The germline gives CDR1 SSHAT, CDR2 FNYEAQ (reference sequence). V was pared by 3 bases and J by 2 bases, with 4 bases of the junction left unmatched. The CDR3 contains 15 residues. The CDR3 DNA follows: TGTGCCAGCAGCTTGGGGACAGGGGCAACCTACGAGCAGTACTTC. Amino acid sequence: CASSLGTGATYEQYF.

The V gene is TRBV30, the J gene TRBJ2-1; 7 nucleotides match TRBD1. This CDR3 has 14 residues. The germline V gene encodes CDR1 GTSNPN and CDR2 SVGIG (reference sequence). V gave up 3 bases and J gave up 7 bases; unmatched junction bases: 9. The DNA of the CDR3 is TGTGCCTGGAGAGCGCCAGACAGGGAAAATGAGCAGTTCTTC. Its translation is CAWRAPDRENEQFF.

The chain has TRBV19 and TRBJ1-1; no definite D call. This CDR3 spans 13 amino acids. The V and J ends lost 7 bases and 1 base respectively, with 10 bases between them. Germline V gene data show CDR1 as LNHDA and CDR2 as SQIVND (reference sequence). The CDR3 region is CASTIQSNTEAFF. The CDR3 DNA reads TGTGCCAGTACTATTCAATCGAACACTGAAGCTTTCTTT. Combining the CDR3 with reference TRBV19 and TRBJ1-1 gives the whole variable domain DGGITQSPKYLFRKEGQNVTLSCEQNLNHDAMYWYRQDPGQGLRLIYYSQIVNDFQKGDIAEGYSVSREKKESFPLTVTSAQKNPTAFYLCASTIQSNTEAFFGQGTRLTVV.

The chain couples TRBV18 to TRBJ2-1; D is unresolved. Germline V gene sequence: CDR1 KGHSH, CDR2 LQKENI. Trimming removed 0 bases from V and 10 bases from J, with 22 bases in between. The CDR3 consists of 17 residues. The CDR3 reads CASSPPANRRLGWEQFF. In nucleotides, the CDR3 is TGTGCCAGCTCACCACCGGCGAATCGGCGCCTGGGATGGGAGCAGTTCTTC.

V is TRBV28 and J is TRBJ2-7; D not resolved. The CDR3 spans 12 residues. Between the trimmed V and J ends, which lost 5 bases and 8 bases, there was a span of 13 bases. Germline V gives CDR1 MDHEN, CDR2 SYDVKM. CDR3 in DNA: TGTGCCAGCAGTAGTCGGACGTCTAAGCAGTACTTC. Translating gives CASSSRTSKQYF.

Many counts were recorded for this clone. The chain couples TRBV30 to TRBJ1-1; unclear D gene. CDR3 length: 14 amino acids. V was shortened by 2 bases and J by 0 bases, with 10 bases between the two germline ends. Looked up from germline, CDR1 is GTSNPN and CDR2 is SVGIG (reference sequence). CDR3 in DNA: TGTGCCTGGAGTCTCAGTTTCATGAACACTGAAGCTTTCTTT. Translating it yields CAWSLSFMNTEAFF. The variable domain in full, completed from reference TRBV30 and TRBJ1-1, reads SQTIHQWPATLVQPVGSPLSLECTVEGTSNPNLYWYRQAAGRGLQLLFYSVGIGQISSEVPQNLSASRPQDRQFILSSKKLLLSDSGFYLCAWSLSFMNTEAFFGQGTRLTVV.

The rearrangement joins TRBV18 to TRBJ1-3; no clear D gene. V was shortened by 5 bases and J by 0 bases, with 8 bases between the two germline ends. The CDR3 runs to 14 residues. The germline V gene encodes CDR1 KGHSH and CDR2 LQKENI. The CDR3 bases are TGTGCCAGCTCAGACATTAGCTCTGGAAACACCATATATTTT. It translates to CASSDISSGNTIYF.

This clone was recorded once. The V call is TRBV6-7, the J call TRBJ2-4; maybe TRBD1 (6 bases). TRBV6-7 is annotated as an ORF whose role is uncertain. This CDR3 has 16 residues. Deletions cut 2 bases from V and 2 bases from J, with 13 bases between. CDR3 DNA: TGTGCCAGCAGTTACAGGGCAGGGGAGTCCAAAAACATTCAGTACTTC. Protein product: CASSYRAGESKNIQYF.

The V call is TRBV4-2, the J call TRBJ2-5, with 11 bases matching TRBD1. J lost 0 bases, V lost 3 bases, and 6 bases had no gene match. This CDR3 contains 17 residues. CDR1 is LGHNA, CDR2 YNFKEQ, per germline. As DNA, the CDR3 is TGTGCCAGCAGCCAGGCCCGGGGACAGGGGGACCAAGAGACCCAGTACTTC. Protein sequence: CASSQARGQGDQETQYF.

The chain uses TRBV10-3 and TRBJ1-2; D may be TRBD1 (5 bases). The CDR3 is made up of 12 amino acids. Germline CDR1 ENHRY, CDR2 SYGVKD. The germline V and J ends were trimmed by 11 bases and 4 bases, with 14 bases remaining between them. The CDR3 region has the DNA TGTGCCTCGACGGCAGGGATCTATGGCTACACCTTC. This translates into CASTAGIYGYTF.

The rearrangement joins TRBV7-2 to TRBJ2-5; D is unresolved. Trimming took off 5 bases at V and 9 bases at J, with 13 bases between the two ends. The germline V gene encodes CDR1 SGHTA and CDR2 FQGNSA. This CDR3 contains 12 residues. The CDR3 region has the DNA TGTGCCAGCAGCCCGCCCCTTGGGGCCCAGTACTTC. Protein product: CASSPPLGAQYF. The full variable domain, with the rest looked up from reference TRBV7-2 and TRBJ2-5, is GAGVSQSPSNKVTEKGKDVELRCDPISGHTALYWYRQSLGQGLEFLIYFQGNSAPDKSGLPSDRFSAERTGGSVSTLTIQRTQQEDSAVYLCASSPPLGAQYFGPGTRLLVL.

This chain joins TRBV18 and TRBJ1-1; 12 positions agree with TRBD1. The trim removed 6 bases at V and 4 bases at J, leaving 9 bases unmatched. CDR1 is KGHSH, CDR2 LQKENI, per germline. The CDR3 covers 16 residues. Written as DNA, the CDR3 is TGTGCCAGCTCGCGGAGCGGGACAGGGGGCCTCACTGAAGCTTTCTTT. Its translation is CASSRSGTGGLTEAFF.

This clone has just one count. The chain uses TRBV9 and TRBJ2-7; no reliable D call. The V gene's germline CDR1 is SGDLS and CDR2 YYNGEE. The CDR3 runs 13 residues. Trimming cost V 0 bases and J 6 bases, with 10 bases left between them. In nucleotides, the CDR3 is TGTGCCAGCAGCGTAGAGATGTGGGTCGAGCAGTACTTC. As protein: CASSVEMWVEQYF.

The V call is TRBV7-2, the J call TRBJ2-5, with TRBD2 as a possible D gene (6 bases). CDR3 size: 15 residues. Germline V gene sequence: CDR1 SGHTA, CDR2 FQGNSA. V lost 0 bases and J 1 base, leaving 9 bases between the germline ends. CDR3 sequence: CASSLAEGLQETQYF. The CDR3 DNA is TGTGCCAGCAGCTTAGCGGAGGGGCTCCAAGAGACCCAGTACTTC.

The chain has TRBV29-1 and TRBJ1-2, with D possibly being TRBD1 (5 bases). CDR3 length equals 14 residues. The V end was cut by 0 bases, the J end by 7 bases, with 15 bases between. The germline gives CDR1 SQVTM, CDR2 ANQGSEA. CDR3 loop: CSVEEGTAAGGYTF. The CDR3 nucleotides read TGCAGCGTTGAAGAGGGGACGGCTGCCGGTGGCTACACCTTC.

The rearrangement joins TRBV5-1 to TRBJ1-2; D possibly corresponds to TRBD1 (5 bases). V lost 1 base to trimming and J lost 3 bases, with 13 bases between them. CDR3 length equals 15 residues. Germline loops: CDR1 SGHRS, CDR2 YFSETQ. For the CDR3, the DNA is TGCGCCAGCAGCTTGTTGTCAGGGACCGACTATGGCTACACCTTC. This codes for CASSLLSGTDYGYTF.

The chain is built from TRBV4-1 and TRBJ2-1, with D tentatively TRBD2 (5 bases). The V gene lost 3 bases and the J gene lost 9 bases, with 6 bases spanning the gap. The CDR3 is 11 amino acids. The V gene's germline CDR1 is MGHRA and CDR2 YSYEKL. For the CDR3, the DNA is TGCGCCAGCAGCCAGGGAGTTGAGCAGTTCTTC. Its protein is CASSQGVEQFF.

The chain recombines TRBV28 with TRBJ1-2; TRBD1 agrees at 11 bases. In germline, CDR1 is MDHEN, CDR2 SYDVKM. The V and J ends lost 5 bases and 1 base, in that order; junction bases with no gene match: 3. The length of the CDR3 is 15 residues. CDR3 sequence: CASSGQGAFNYGYTF. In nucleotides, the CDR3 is TGTGCCAGCAGTGGACAGGGGGCCTTTAACTATGGCTACACCTTC.

CDR3 amino acids: CASSQDPRRGGPNYGYTF. In nucleotides, the CDR3 is TGCGCCAGCAGCCAAGACCCCCGGAGAGGTGGGCCTAACTATGGCTACACCTTC. The rearrangement joins TRBV4-1 to TRBJ1-2; D unclear. The V end lost 0 bases, the J end lost 0 bases, and 17 bases lay between the germline ends. Germline CDR1 reads MGHRA; CDR2 reads YSYEKL. This CDR3 is 18 amino acids long.

CDR3 protein: CASSYDGGLTYEQYF. The CDR3 nucleotides read TGTGCCAGCAGTTACGACGGGGGGCTCACCTACGAGCAGTACTTC. The J gene is TRBJ2-7, the V gene TRBV6-6, with D perhaps TRBD2 (7 bases). This CDR3 is built from 15 residues. CDR1 MNHNY and CDR2 SVGAGI come from the germline V gene (reference sequence). V lost 2 bases to trimming and J lost 2 bases, with 13 bases between them.

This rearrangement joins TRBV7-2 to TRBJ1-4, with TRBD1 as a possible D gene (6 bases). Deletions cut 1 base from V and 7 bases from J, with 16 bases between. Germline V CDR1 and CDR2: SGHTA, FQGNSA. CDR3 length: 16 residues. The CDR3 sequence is CASSLGDRDILEKLFF. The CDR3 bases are TGTGCCAGCAGCTTAGGTGACCGGGACATCCTTGAAAAACTGTTTTTT.

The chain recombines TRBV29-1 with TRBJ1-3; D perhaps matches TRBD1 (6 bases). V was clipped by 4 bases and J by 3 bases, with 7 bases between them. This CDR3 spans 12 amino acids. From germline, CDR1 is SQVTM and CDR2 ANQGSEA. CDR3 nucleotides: TGCAGCGTTGGAGGGGGTGGAAACACCATATATTTT. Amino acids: CSVGGGGNTIYF. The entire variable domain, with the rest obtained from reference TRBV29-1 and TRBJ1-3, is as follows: SAVISQKPSRDICQRGTSLTIQCQVDSQVTMMFWYRQQPGQSLTLIATANQGSEATYESGFVIDKFPISRPNLTFSTLTVSNMSPEDSSIYLCSVGGGGNTIYFGEGSWLTVV.